The 29 T cell receptor beta chains presented below share a single source sample, sequenced in a study of a mutant IDH1 vaccine in newly diagnosed glioma. Time point meaning: week 35, safety follow-up. Every vaccination contained 300 ug of the mutant IDH1 20-mer peptide and was paired with topical imiquimod. Clones were sequenced by immunoSEQ multiplex PCR, and TCRdb holds only the in-frame ones, with some missing. Among about 27,000 clones listed, 83% were seen once. Antigen specificity for these receptors is unknown. The sequencing used PBMCs, collected from a glioma patient whose treatment included an IDH1 peptide vaccine. The receptors shown here come from a man aged 30 to 45 with glioma.

DNA for the CDR3: TGCGCCAGCAGTGGACCGGGACAGGGCCCATACGAGCAGTACTTC. Translating gives CASSGPGQGPYEQYF. This chain uses TRBV10-1 with TRBJ2-7, with 9 bases aligning to TRBD1. Germline V gene lookup returns CDR1 WNHNN and CDR2 SYGVQD (reference sequence). V dropped 4 bases and J dropped 4; count of bases not matched to a gene: 8. This CDR3 has 15 residues.

This clone was observed a single time. This chain uses TRBV9 with TRBJ1-1, with 10 bases that match TRBD1. Germline lookup yields CDR1 SGDLS and CDR2 YYNGEE. V was pared by 3 bases and J by 3 bases, with 5 bases of the junction left unmatched. The CDR3 is 15 amino acids. CDR3 amino acids: CASSGGDRGDTEAFF. CDR3 bases: TGTGCCAGCAGCGGAGGGGACAGGGGCGACACTGAAGCTTTCTTT.

In this sample, this clone turned up a few times. The rearrangement joins TRBV7-9 to TRBJ1-5, with TRBD1 matching 7 bases. The CDR3 is 15 amino acids. V was clipped by 1 base and J by 6 bases; unmatched bases: 6. Per the germline V gene, CDR1 is SEHNR and CDR2 is FQNEAQ (reference sequence). This CDR3 is CASSLGQGSGQPQHF. DNA for the CDR3: TGTGCCAGCAGCTTAGGACAGGGTAGCGGTCAGCCCCAGCATTTT.

This chain connects TRBV19 to TRBJ2-5; D is possibly TRBD2 (5 bases). Germline V lookup: CDR1 LNHDA, CDR2 SQIVND (reference sequence). Trimming removed 6 bases at V and 7 bases at J, with 18 bases between. The CDR3 runs 14 residues. DNA for the CDR3: TGTGCCAGTAGAAATTTGCCCCCCGAGGGGACCCAGTACTTC. It codes for CASRNLPPEGTQYF.

This clone has a handful of counts. The V call is TRBV11-2, the J call TRBJ2-1; D may match TRBD1 or TRBD2 (6 bases each). V lost 3 bases to trimming and J lost 2 bases, with 14 bases between them. The CDR3 loop spans 16 amino acids. Germline values: CDR1 SGHAT, CDR2 FQNNGV. CDR3 protein: CASSFPSGGAYNEQFF. DNA for the CDR3: TGTGCCAGCAGCTTCCCCTCCGGGGGCGCCTACAATGAGCAGTTCTTC.

The J gene is TRBJ2-7, the V gene TRBV5-1; D perhaps matches TRBD2 (5 bases). The CDR3 has 14 amino acids. The V gene's germline CDR1 is SGHRS and CDR2 YFSETQ. Trimming cost V 7 bases and J 1 base, with 15 bases left between them. The DNA of the CDR3 is TGCGCCAGCCTCATCGGTCCGGGGTCCTACGAGCAGTACTTC. As protein: CASLIGPGSYEQYF.

The gene calls are TRBV5-1 and TRBJ2-2; 12 bases match TRBD2. The trim removed 2 bases at V and 6 bases at J, leaving 8 bases unmatched. The CDR3 spans 17 residues. Germline loops: CDR1 SGHRS, CDR2 YFSETQ. CDR3 loop: CASSLSPSGGASGELFF. Here the CDR3 DNA reads TGCGCCAGCAGCTTAAGCCCTAGCGGGGGGGCCTCCGGGGAGCTGTTTTTT.

This rearrangement joins TRBV4-3 to TRBJ1-2, with 7 bases identical to TRBD1. Germline loops: CDR1 LGHNA, CDR2 YSLEER. V lost 3 bases to trimming and J lost 4 bases; unmatched junction nucleotides: 5. The CDR3 loop spans 14 amino acids. CDR3 protein: CASSQDRSVYGYTF. CDR3 nucleotide sequence: TGCGCCAGCAGCCAGGACAGGAGCGTCTATGGCTACACCTTC.

This chain links TRBV29-1 with TRBJ2-5; D is ambiguous. Trimming took off 3 bases at V and 2 bases at J, with 7 bases between the two ends. The CDR3 consists of 12 residues. Per the germline V gene, CDR1 is SQVTM and CDR2 is ANQGSEA. The CDR3 sequence: CSVEAEQETQYF. The CDR3 bases are TGCAGCGTTGAGGCAGAGCAAGAGACCCAGTACTTC.

The J gene is TRBJ2-7, the V gene TRBV7-2; TRBD2 is a possible D gene (7 bases). The CDR3 covers 15 residues. Trimming removed 5 bases from V and 1 base from J, with 15 bases in between. Per germline, CDR1 SGHTA and CDR2 FQGNSA. The DNA for the CDR3 is TGTGCCAGCAGCAGGGGGGGGCAGACTTCCTACGAGCAGTACTTC. It translates to CASSRGGQTSYEQYF.

The chain is built from TRBV2 and TRBJ2-5; 7 positions match TRBD2. The J segment lost 4 bases and the V segment lost 4 bases, leaving 3 bases of the junction unmatched. CDR3 length: 13 amino acids. Germline values: CDR1 SNHLY, CDR2 FYNNEI. CDR3 residues: CASSAREGETQYF. The CDR3 DNA follows: TGTGCCAGCAGTGCCAGGGAGGGAGAGACCCAGTACTTC.

This clone was found a few times. The chain is built from TRBV10-1 and TRBJ1-1; weak D call: TRBD1 (6 bases). From germline, CDR1 is WNHNN and CDR2 SYGVQD (reference sequence). CDR3 length equals 15 residues. Trimming pared 6 bases from V and 4 bases from J, leaving 18 bases between. CDR3 DNA sequence: TGCGCCAGCAGAGTCATTCGGGGGGCAGGCACTGAAGCTTTCTTT. Protein sequence: CASRVIRGAGTEAFF.

As for this clone: The junction differs from germline at one of its ends, possibly a read error. This chain uses TRBV5-4 with TRBJ1-1; a possible D gene is TRBD1 (5 bases). The CDR3 is 14 amino acids. Germline V gene lookup returns CDR1 SGHNT and CDR2 YYREEE (reference sequence). The CDR3 DNA follows: TGTGCCAGCAGATTGGGACGGTCGAACACTGAAGCTTTCTTT. It is translated as CASRLGRSNTEAFF. The whole variable domain, filled in from reference TRBV5-4 and TRBJ1-1, reads ETGVTQSPTHLIKTRGQQVTLRCSSQSGHNTVSWYQQALGQGPQFIFQYYREEENGRGNFPPRFSGLQFPNYSSELNVNALELDDSALYLCASRLGRSNTEAFFGQGTRLTVV.

V usage is TRBV29-1 and J usage is TRBJ2-1, with 16 bases matching TRBD2. CDR1 SQVTM and CDR2 ANQGSEA come from the germline V gene. This CDR3 comprises 13 residues. The ends lost 6 bases at V and 15 bases at J; junction bases unmatched: 8. In nucleotides, the CDR3 is TGCAGCGTAGTGGGACTAGCGGGGGGGCCCCCGTTCTTC. Translating gives CSVVGLAGGPPFF.

This clone was observed a few times. V gene TRBV10-1 combines with J gene TRBJ1-1; TRBD1 matches 7 bases. The V gene end was trimmed by 5 bases and the J gene end by 0 bases; junction bases not matched to a gene: 3. There are 14 residues in the CDR3. Germline V lookup: CDR1 WNHNN, CDR2 SYGVQD (reference sequence). CDR3 loop: CASSRGGLNTEAFF. CDR3 DNA sequence: TGCGCCAGCAGTCGAGGGGGCCTGAACACTGAAGCTTTCTTT.

The gene calls are TRBV14 and TRBJ2-7; 10 bases are a match to TRBD1. This CDR3 is built from 13 residues. From germline, CDR1 is SGHDN and CDR2 FVKESK. The V segment lost 5 bases and the J segment 6 bases; nucleotides outside the gene matches: 4. The CDR3 nucleotides are TGTGCCAGCAGCTACGGACAGGGGGGCGAGCAGTACTTC. This codes for CASSYGQGGEQYF. Full variable domain (rest looked up from reference TRBV14 and TRBJ2-7): EAGVTQFPSHSVIEKGQTVTLRCDPISGHDNLYWYRRVMGKEIKFLLHFVKESKQDESGMPNNRFLAERTGGTYSTLKVQPAELEDSGVYFCASSYGQGGEQYFGPGTRLTVT.

DNA of the CDR3: TGCGCCAGCAGCTTGGCCTTGAGTTACGAGCAGTACTTC. It encodes CASSLALSYEQYF. The rearrangement links TRBV5-1 to TRBJ2-7; D not resolved. Germline assignment: CDR1 SGHRS and CDR2 YFSETQ. CDR3 length: 13 residues. Trimming took 0 bases from V and 4 from J, leaving 8 bases between them.

The rearrangement links TRBV5-5 to TRBJ2-7; D is undetermined. This CDR3 has 14 amino acids. The V gene lost 2 bases and the J gene lost 1 base, with 10 bases spanning the gap. Germline V gene sequence: CDR1 SGHKS, CDR2 YYEKEE (reference sequence). CDR3 loop: CASSLQTASYEQYF. CDR3 in DNA: TGTGCCAGCAGCTTACAGACTGCATCCTACGAGCAGTACTTC. The whole variable domain, filled in from reference TRBV5-5 and TRBJ2-7, reads DAGVTQSPTHLIKTRGQQVTLRCSPISGHKSVSWYQQVLGQGPQFIFQYYEKEERGRGNFPDRFSARQFPNYSSELNVNALLLGDSALYLCASSLQTASYEQYFGPGTRLTVT.

V is TRBV15 and J is TRBJ2-2; a possible D gene is TRBD2 (5 bases). Trimming removed 0 bases at V and 7 bases at J, with 18 bases between. The length of the CDR3 is 17 residues. Germline CDR1 LNHNV, CDR2 YYDKDF (reference sequence). The CDR3 is CATSRDLTSERVGELFF. The CDR3 DNA sequence: TGTGCCACCAGCAGAGATCTAACTAGTGAACGGGTCGGGGAGCTGTTTTTT.

V is TRBV19 and J is TRBJ1-1; D is undetermined. Trimming cost V 3 bases and J 5 bases, with 19 bases left between them. Germline lookup yields CDR1 LNHDA and CDR2 SQIVND (reference sequence). The length of the CDR3 is 16 residues. The CDR3 protein is CASSMVVRAGETEAFF. DNA of the CDR3: TGTGCCAGTAGTATGGTAGTCCGGGCTGGGGAAACTGAAGCTTTCTTT.

The rearrangement uses TRBV4-1 and TRBJ1-2; 9 positions match TRBD1. Germline V gene sequence: CDR1 MGHRA, CDR2 YSYEKL. V was pared by 0 bases and J by 4 bases, with 15 bases of the junction left unmatched. This CDR3 comprises 19 residues. This CDR3 is CASSQDWGDGNRGPYGYTF. The CDR3 nucleotides are TGCGCCAGCAGCCAAGATTGGGGGGACGGGAACAGGGGGCCCTATGGCTACACCTTC.

The chain joins TRBV30 to TRBJ2-2; D remains ambiguous. With 1 base removed from V and 7 bases from J, the gap between germline ends came to 4 bases. CDR3 length: 11 residues. CDR1 and CDR2 from the germline V gene are GTSNPN and SVGIG (reference sequence). CDR3 nucleotides: TGTGCCTGGAGTGCAAACGGGGAGCTGTTTTTT. This codes for CAWSANGELFF.

The CDR3 bases are TGTGCCAGCTCACCACAAGCCACCAATCAGCCCCAGCATTTT. It translates to CASSPQATNQPQHF. The V call is TRBV18, the J call TRBJ1-5; D gene uncertain. Germline V CDR1 and CDR2: KGHSH, LQKENI. The V gene lost 1 base and the J gene lost 3 bases, with 7 bases spanning the gap. The CDR3 has 14 amino acids.

CDR3 in DNA: TGCGCCAGCAGCTCGAGGACAGGGGCCGACCTGAACACTGAAGCTTTCTTT. Amino acids: CASSSRTGADLNTEAFF. The chain links TRBV5-1 to TRBJ1-1, with TRBD1 matching over 9 bases. Germline CDR1 reads SGHRS; CDR2 reads YFSETQ. Trimming removed 3 bases from V and 0 bases from J; junction bases left unmatched: 9. The CDR3 is 17 residues long.

V and J are TRBV19 and TRBJ2-1, with D perhaps TRBD2 (5 bases). The germline V and J ends were trimmed by 1 base and 10 bases, with 8 bases remaining between them. CDR3 length: 12 residues. In germline, CDR1 is LNHDA, CDR2 SQIVND (reference sequence). The CDR3 bases are TGTGCCAGTAGTATAGGGACTTCCGAGCAGTTCTTC. Amino acid sequence: CASSIGTSEQFF. Drawing the rest from reference TRBV19 and TRBJ2-1, the complete variable domain is DGGITQSPKYLFRKEGQNVTLSCEQNLNHDAMYWYRQDPGQGLRLIYYSQIVNDFQKGDIAEGYSVSREKKESFPLTVTSAQKNPTAFYLCASSIGTSEQFFGPGTRLTVL.

The chain links TRBV6-7 to TRBJ2-7, with a possible D match to TRBD1 (6 bases). TRBV6-7 belongs to the ORF category, with a function that is uncertain. V lost 2 bases to trimming and J lost 2 bases, with 19 bases between them. The CDR3 has 17 residues. This CDR3 reads CASSYPNLGTFAYEQYF. For the CDR3, the DNA is TGTGCCAGCAGTTACCCCAACCTCGGGACATTTGCCTACGAGCAGTACTTC.

CDR3 sequence (DNA): TGTGCCAGCAGTTCCCGGGGCCCACGGAATCAGCCCCAGCATTTT. Its protein product is CASSSRGPRNQPQHF. This sequence joins TRBV6-6 and TRBJ1-5; maybe TRBD1 (5 bases). This CDR3 has 15 amino acids. The V and J ends lost 4 bases and 4 bases respectively, with 14 bases between them. The germline V gene has CDR1 MNHNY and CDR2 SVGAGI (reference sequence).

The chain joins TRBV7-9 to TRBJ2-3; no firm D call. V was trimmed by 2 bases and J by 2 bases, leaving 17 bases between them. Germline V gives CDR1 SEHNR, CDR2 FQNEAQ (reference sequence). The CDR3 has 17 residues. CDR3 sequence reads: CASSLPPDRIFTDTQYF. The CDR3 DNA is TGTGCCAGCAGCTTACCTCCCGACCGAATTTTCACAGATACGCAGTATTTT.

The J gene is TRBJ1-1, the V gene TRBV30; TRBD1 matches 9 bases. With V trimmed by 3 bases and J by 3 bases, 8 bases remained unmatched. This CDR3 is built from 15 residues. From germline, CDR1 is GTSNPN and CDR2 SVGIG (reference sequence). CDR3 sequence (DNA): TGTGCCTGGAGACAACCCGGGACAGGGTACACTGAAGCTTTCTTT. This gives the protein CAWRQPGTGYTEAFF. The full variable domain, its missing parts supplied by reference TRBV30 and TRBJ1-1, is SQTIHQWPATLVQPVGSPLSLECTVEGTSNPNLYWYRQAAGRGLQLLFYSVGIGQISSEVPQNLSASRPQDRQFILSSKKLLLSDSGFYLCAWRQPGTGYTEAFFGQGTRLTVV.